One sample yielded the 4 T cell receptor beta chains listed below, sequenced in a study of naive and memory T cell subsets. Two oligonucleotides, mixed equimolar, formed the beta constant-region primer covering TRBC1 and TRBC2. TCRdb called the UMI-ligation and nested PCR reads again in MiXCR, with one record for every CDR3 protein. The table records 150,000 or so distinct CDR3 sequences, around 15% of them present only once. Source material: naive CD4+ T cells from blood. These receptors came from a human donor in good health.

V usage is TRBV6-6 and J usage is TRBJ1-5; D ambiguous. The CDR3 runs 12 residues. Germline loops: CDR1 MNHNY, CDR2 SVGAGI (reference sequence). The germline V and J ends were trimmed by 0 bases and 11 bases, with 8 bases remaining between them. The CDR3 here is CASSYSVEAQHF. The CDR3 nucleotides read TGTGCCAGCAGTTACTCGGTGGAGGCCCAGCATTTT.

This clonotype was recorded many times. CDR3 sequence: CASSSGLAAYNEQFF. CDR3 coding DNA: TGTGCCAGCAGCTCTGGACTAGCGGCGTACAATGAGCAGTTCTTC. The rearrangement links TRBV7-6 to TRBJ2-1, with 10 bases lining up with TRBD2. This CDR3 comprises 15 residues. Germline V gives CDR1 SGHVS, CDR2 FNYEAQ. V gave up 4 bases and J gave up 4 bases; unmatched junction bases: 4.

This clonotype was seen only a few times. The V gene is TRBV7-2, the J gene TRBJ1-2; 8 nucleotides align to TRBD1. The CDR3 is made up of 15 amino acids. The V segment lost 1 base and the J segment 4 bases; nucleotides outside the gene matches: 5. The germline V gene has CDR1 SGHTA and CDR2 FQGNSA. CDR3 protein: CASSLEQGVIYGYTF. The DNA of the CDR3 is TGTGCCAGCAGCTTAGAACAGGGGGTAATCTATGGCTACACCTTC.

This sequence joins TRBV30 and TRBJ1-5, with D maybe TRBD1 (5 bases). CDR1 GTSNPN and CDR2 SVGIG come from the germline V gene (reference sequence). The CDR3 spans 13 residues. Trimming cost V 2 bases and J 3 bases, with 8 bases left between them. CDR3 residues: CAWSRQSNQPQHF. CDR3 bases: TGTGCCTGGAGTAGACAGTCCAATCAGCCCCAGCATTTT.